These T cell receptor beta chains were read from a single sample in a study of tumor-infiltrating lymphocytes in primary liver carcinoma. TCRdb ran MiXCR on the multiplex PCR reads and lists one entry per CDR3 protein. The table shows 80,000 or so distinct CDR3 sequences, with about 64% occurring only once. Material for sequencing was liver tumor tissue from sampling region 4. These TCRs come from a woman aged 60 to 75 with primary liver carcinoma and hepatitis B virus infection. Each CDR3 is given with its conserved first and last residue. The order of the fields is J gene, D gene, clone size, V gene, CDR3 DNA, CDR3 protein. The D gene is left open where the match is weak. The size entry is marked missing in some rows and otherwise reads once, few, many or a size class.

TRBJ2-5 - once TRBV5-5 - CASSFGAGNGETQCF
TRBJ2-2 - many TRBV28 TGTGCCAGCGTCAACGGAGGAACCGGGGAGCTGTTTTTT CASVNGGTGELFF
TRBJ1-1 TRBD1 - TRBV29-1 TGCAGCGGAGGGGGCGAAGCTTTCTTT CSGGGEAFF
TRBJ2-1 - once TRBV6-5 TGTGGCAGCACCCCCTGGGACGGGGACAATGAGCAGTTCTTC CGSTPWDGDNEQFF
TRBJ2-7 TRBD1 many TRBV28 TGTGCCAGCAGTTTCGGACAGGTACCCTACGAGCAGTACTTC CASSFGQVPYEQYF
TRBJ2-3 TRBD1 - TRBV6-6 TGTGCCAGCAGTTACGGGACAGGGGGAGTTACGCAATATTTT CASSYGTGGVTQYF
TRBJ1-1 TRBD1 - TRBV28 TGTGCCAGCAGTTTAGGGTATGGGACAGGGGTCACTGAGGCTTTCTTT CASSLGYGTGVTEAFF
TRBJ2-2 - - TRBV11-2 TGTGCCAGCAACCCTCCGCATGGACCGATCTGGGAGCTGTTTTTT CASNPPHGPIWELFF
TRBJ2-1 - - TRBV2 TGTGCCACCCCGGAGGACGATGAGCAGTTCTTC CATPEDDEQFF
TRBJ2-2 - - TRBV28 TGTGCCAGCAGTGTCTATGGGGGTCAGAGGCCGGGGGAGCCGTTTTTT CASSVYGGQRPGEPFF
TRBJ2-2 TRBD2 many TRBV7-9 TGTGCCAGCAGGGGACTAGCGGGAGGTGCAGGGGAGCTGTTTTTT CASRGLAGGAGELFF
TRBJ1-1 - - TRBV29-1 TGCTGCGTTGTGGGGAGGGAAGACACTGAAGCTTTCTTT CCVVGREDTEAFF
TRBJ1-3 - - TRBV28 TGTGCCAGCAGCGTGGGGGGAGTACTTGCCTCTGGAAACACCATATATTTT CASSVGGVLASGNTIYF
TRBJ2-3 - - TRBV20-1 TGCAGTGTTGCCCAACCGGGTAGCACAGATACGCAATATTTT CSVAQPGSTDTQYF
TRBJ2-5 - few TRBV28 TGTGCCAGCAGCCGCGACTATCCTTCGGAGACCCAGTACTTC CASSRDYPSETQYF
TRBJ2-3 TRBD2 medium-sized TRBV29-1 TGCAGCGTTACCGGGACTAGCGACACAGATACGCAGTATTTT CSVTGTSDTDTQYF
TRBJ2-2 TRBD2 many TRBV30 TGTGCCCCTGAGCGGGAGTTGGTCGGGGAGCTGTTTTTT CAPERELVGELFF
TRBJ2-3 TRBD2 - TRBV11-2 TGTGCCAGCAGCCATAGACTAGCGGGCCCAGATATGCAGTATTTT CASSHRLAGPDMQYF
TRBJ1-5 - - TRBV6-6 TGTGCCAGCAGTTACCAGGGCAAGGGCACAGATATGCAGCATTTT CASSYQGKGTDMQHF
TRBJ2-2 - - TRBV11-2 TGTGCCAGCAGCCTATCGCTCGGAGACACCGGGGAGCTGTTTTTT CASSLSLGDTGELFF
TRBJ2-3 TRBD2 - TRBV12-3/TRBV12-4 TGTGCCAGCAGTTTGGGGGACGGGAGGATCACAGATACGCAGTATTTT CASSLGDGRITDTQYF
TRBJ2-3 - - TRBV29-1 TGCGGCGTTGAACCTAGCACAGATACACAGTATTTT CGVEPSTDTQYF
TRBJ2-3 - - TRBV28 TGTGCCAGCAGCACACCTATCCCAGGGTTTAATCCAGATACGCAGTATTTT CASSTPIPGFNPDTQYF
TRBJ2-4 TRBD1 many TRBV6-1 TGTGCCAGCACTGAGGGGACAGGGGGCTGGAGGGACATTCAGTACTTC CASTEGTGGWRDIQYF
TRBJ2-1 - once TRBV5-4 TGTACCAGCAGCCCACGCGGCGGTAGGGCAAATGAGCAGTTCTTC CTSSPRGGRANEQFF
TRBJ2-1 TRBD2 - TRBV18 TGTGCCAGCTCACCACCTGGTAGCGGGACTTACAATGAGCAGTTCTTC CASSPPGSGTYNEQFF
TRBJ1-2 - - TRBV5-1 TGCGCCAGCCAACGAGACATTTCTACTAACTATGGCTACATCTTC CASQRDISTNYGYIF
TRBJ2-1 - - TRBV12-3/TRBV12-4 TGTGCCAGCAGTAAAATTGTGTGGGGGAGTGACAATGAGCAGTTCTTC CASSKIVWGSDNEQFF
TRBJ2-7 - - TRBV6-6 TGTGCAAGCAGTTACGGGTTGGAGTGGGTCTACGAGCAGTACTTC CASSYGLEWVYEQYF
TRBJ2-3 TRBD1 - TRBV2 TGTGCCAGCAGTGGAACCATAAGGACAGGTACGCAGTATTTT CASSGTIRTGTQYF
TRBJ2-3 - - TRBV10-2 TGCGCCAGCGGTGCCGTACCACAGGGATCTGGGACAGATACGCAGTATTTT CASGAVPQGSGTDTQYF
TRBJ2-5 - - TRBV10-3 TGTGCCATCAGTGAGTCATGGACACTAATAAAAGAGGCCCAGTACTTC CAISESWTLIKEAQYF
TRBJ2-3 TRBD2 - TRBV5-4 TGTACTAGCAGCTTGGGGCCTAGCGGGACCGACACAGATACGCAGTATTTT CTSSLGPSGTDTDTQYF
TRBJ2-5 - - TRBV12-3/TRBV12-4 TGTGCCAGCGGGAAGTTAGCGCGAGAGACCCAGTACTTC CASGKLARETQYF
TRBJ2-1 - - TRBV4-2 TGTGCCAGCAGCCACCCAGAGCGGGTCTACAATGAGCAGTTCTTC CASSHPERVYNEQFF
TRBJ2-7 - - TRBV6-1 TGTGCCAGCAGTGCGGGGGGCGGGCAGGAGCAGTACTTC CASSAGGGQEQYF
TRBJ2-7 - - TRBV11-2 TGTACCAGCAGCCCCCCTTCAGGGGCTAACGTGCAGTACTTC CTSSPPSGANVQYF
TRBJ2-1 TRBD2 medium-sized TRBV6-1 TGTGCCACAATTGGGCTAGCGGTGACCCAGCAGTTCTTC CATIGLAVTQQFF
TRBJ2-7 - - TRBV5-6 TGTGCCAGCAGCCGGCCCTTTTCCCGGGAGCCCTCCTACGAACAGTGCTTC CASSRPFSREPSYEQCF
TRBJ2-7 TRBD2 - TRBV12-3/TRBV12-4 TGTGCCTGCAGCCAAGAAGCGGGAGGTCGGAACGAGCAGTACTTC CACSQEAGGRNEQYF
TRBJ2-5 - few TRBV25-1 TGTGCCAGCAGTGAAGGAAGGGGCCTCTCAGCCCAAGAGACCCAGTACTTC CASSEGRGLSAQETQYF
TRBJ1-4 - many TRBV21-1 TGTGCCAGCAGCAGTGGTGCTGGGCTTGGAAATGAAAAACTGTTTTTT CASSSGAGLGNEKLFF